These T cell receptor beta chains were read from a single sample in a study of blood T cell repertoires in COVID-19. TCRdb's table, derived via immunoSEQ multiplex PCR, lists solely in-frame clones and lacks some. The sample includes about 330,000 clones, approximately 88% of them seen just once. Input material: PBMCs or T cells enriched from blood (not recorded which). These receptor sequences come from a man aged 30 to 39 who had recovered from COVID-19. The CDR3 runs from the conserved cysteine through the conserved F or W.

>TRBJ1-5|TRBV6-5
CASMRVQPQHF
>TRBJ1-5|TRBV11-2
CASSFSSNQPQHF
>TRBJ2-1|TRBV7-2
CASTANPTRGDYNEQFF
>TRBJ2-5|TRBV15
CATSLGGGPETQYF
>TRBJ2-1|TRBV28
CASSSFSGGNEQFF
>TRBJ1-5|TRBV28
CASSSPGQVPYSNQPQHF
>TRBJ2-2|TRBV28
CASRQSGGATGELFF
>TRBJ2-5|TRBV28
CASSVYRDRGQETQYF
>TRBJ1-4|TRBV7-7
CASSPGTGVNEKLFF
>TRBJ1-3|TRBV7-9
CASSFSDTIYF
>TRBJ1-5|TRBV11-3
CASSLDLPLVHQPQHF
>TRBJ1-3|TRBV5-1
CASSSGSFPVSGNTIYF
>TRBJ2-1|TRBV15
CATSGAGTGLLGEQFF
>TRBJ2-5|TRBV5-1
CASSLAAGQGETQYF
>TRBJ2-5|TRBV30
CAWSRSSQETQYF
>TRBJ1-6|TRBV19
CASSIGPQGKRNSPLHF
>TRBJ2-7|TRBV19
CASQDSFYEQYF
>TRBJ2-3|TRBV5-4
CASRPTSGGRTDTQYF
>TRBJ2-5|TRBV7-2
CASSYLAGAQYF
>TRBJ2-1|TRBV6-5
CASSSPGQGFHEQFF
>TRBJ2-7|TRBV11-2
CASSLDLTYGEQYF
>TRBJ1-2|TRBV11-2
CASSLEGLGGYTF
>TRBJ1-4|TRBV2
CASSGTSNGEREKLFF
>TRBJ2-7|TRBV18
CASSAGQTYEQYF
>TRBJ2-4|TRBV30
CAWSAGTGNIQYF
>TRBJ1-2|TRBV5-1
CASSMQPGQGRGYTF
>TRBJ2-1|TRBV7-2
CASRLGGVTKQFF
>TRBJ1-1|TRBV10-3
CAITPTGRTEAFF
>TRBJ1-2|TRBV28
CASSPALDRGRVYGYTF
>TRBJ1-1|TRBV18
CASSPSQENTEAFF
>TRBJ2-1|TRBV9
CASSASNEQFF
>TRBJ1-1|TRBV14
CASSLRGQGIAEAFF
>TRBJ2-2|TRBV7-7
CASSSRQDTGELFF
>TRBJ2-1|TRBV7-3
CASSRLAGGVGEQFF
>TRBJ2-5|TRBV5-1
CASSLLGTGLQETQYF
>TRBJ2-1|TRBV11-2
CASSFQRVNEQFF
>TRBJ2-2|TRBV11-2
CASSSYGGTGELFF
>TRBJ1-4|TRBV28
CASSPTTGLNEKLFF
>TRBJ2-5|TRBV28
CASISTGNGTQYF
>TRBJ1-4|TRBV28
CASSTPGQGGEKLFF
>TRBJ2-1|TRBV7-3
CASSLLVANEQFF
>TRBJ1-6|TRBV3-1/TRBV3-2
CASSRVGSSYNSPLHF
>TRBJ1-2|TRBV30
CAWSVRTGVGYTF
>TRBJ1-5|TRBV27
CASSLFSRGLDQPQHF
>TRBJ2-1|TRBV7-2
CASSLVGTSGGNEQFF
>TRBJ1-5|TRBV19
CASSIGGTGTSNQPQHF
>TRBJ1-2|TRBV14
CASSQVPDFTNYGYTF
>TRBJ2-7|TRBV5-1
CASSDTGVYEQYF
>TRBJ1-1|TRBV28
CASSLGQGRSTEAFF
>TRBJ2-6|TRBV15
CATSRDIGAGANVLTF
>TRBJ1-4|TRBV5-1
CASSSTGYGTNEKLFF
>TRBJ1-1|TRBV12-5
CASGLVLGQMNTEAFF
>TRBJ2-3|TRBV6-4
CARGSGGNPSTDTQYF
>TRBJ2-1|TRBV9
CASSSRQGGMNEQFF
>TRBJ2-1|TRBV6-5
CASTPDRGHRNEQFF